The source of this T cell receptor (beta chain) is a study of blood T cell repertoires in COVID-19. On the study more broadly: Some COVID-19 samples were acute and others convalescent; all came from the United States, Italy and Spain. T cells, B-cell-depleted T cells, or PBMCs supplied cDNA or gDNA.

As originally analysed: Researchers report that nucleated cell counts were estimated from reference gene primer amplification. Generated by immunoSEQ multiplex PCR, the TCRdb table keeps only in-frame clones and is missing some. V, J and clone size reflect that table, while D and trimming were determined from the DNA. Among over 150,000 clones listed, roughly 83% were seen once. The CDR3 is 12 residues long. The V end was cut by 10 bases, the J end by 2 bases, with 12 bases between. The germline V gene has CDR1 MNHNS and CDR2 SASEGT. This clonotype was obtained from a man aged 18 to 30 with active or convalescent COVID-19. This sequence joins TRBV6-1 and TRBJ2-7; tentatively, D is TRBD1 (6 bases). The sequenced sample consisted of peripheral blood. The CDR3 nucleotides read TGTGCCATTACCGACAGGACCTACGAGCAGTACTTC. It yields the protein CAITDRTYEQYF.